This T cell receptor beta chain was recovered during a study of T cells in Graves' hyperthyroidism and ophthalmopathy. About the study: At initial diagnosis, before any treatment had begun, peripheral blood was obtained.

This clonotype was found a few times. Its target is not known. Amplification of TCR beta CDR3 regions used RNA as the template. During a first-round RT-PCR of the TCR CDR3, the HTBI primer set was used. TCRdb called the multiplex PCR reads again in MiXCR, with one record for every CDR3 protein. The sample holds hundreds of thousands of distinct CDR3 sequences, roughly a fifth seen once. V was trimmed by 4 bases and J by 3 bases, leaving 13 bases between them. This CDR3 contains 15 residues. Germline V CDR1 and CDR2: SGHDN, FVKESK. PBMCs came from about 10 ml fresh peripheral blood. Study results and caveats: In the blood, most expanded thyroid clonotypes above 0.001 appeared as well.

This chain connects TRBV14 to TRBJ2-1; a possible D gene is TRBD1 (6 bases). Sequenced input: blood. The clonotype originates from a man between 45 and 60 years old with Graves' ophthalmopathy. CDR3 DNA sequence: TGTGCCAGCAGCCCCTCTCGACAGGTCTACAATGAGCAGTTCTTC. Translation: CASSPSRQVYNEQFF.